This T cell receptor beta chain was profiled in a study of blood T cells in healthy people across ages. General study results and limits: Strong correlation linked observed beta diversity and percent naive T cells.

A second PCR, run for about 7 to 11 cycles, used a sample-barcoded 5' primer plus a J-beta primer mix. CDR3-containing paired-end reads numbered at least 2.5 million in each sample. TCRdb analysed the 5' RACE reads with MiXCR anew, one entry per CDR3 protein. The sample consists of 600,000 or so distinct CDR3 sequences, 21% of them appearing once. V trimming: 5 bases; J trimming: 10 bases; junction bases outside the gene matches: 9. The CDR3 runs 15 residues. The germline V gene has CDR1 SGHAT and CDR2 FQDESV (reference sequence). There are a few counts of this clonotype. Its antigen is not identified. Donors each provided about 9.5 milliliters of peripheral blood.

The sequenced sample was blood. The TCR sequence derives from a man aged 65-85 years in good health. J is TRBJ2-1 and V is TRBV11-1; TRBD2 matches 12 bases. The CDR3 coding sequence is TGTGCCAGCAGCCGACTAGCGGGAGCACCCGGCGAGCAGTTCTTC. Protein: CASSRLAGAPGEQFF. Together with reference TRBV11-1 and TRBJ2-1, the CDR3 gives the full variable domain: EAEVAQSPRYKITEKSQAVAFWCDPISGHATLYWYRQILGQGPELLVQFQDESVVDDSQLPKDRFSAERLKGVDSTLKIQPAELGDSAMYLCASSRLAGAPGEQFFGPGTRLTVL.